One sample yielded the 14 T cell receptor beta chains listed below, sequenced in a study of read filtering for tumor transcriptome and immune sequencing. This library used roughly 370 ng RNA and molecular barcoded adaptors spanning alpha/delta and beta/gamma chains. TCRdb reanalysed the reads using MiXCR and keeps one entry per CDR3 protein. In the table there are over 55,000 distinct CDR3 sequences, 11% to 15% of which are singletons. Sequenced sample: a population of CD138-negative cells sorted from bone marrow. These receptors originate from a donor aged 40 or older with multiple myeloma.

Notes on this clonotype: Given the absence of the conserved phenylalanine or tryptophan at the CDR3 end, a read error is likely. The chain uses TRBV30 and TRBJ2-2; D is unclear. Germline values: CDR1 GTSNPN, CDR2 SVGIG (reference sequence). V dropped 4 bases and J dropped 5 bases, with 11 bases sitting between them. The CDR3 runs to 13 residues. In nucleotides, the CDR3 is TGTGCCTGGACCGGAGTTGGGACCGGGGAGCTGTTTCCT. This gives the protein CAWTGVGTGELFP.

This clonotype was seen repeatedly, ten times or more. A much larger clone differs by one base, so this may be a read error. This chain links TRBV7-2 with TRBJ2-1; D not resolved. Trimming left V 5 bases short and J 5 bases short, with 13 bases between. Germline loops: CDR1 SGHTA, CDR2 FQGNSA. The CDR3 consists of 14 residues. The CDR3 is CASSPLTFNNEQFF. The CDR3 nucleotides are TGTGCCAGCAGCCCCCTTACCTTTAACAATGAGCAGTTCTTC.

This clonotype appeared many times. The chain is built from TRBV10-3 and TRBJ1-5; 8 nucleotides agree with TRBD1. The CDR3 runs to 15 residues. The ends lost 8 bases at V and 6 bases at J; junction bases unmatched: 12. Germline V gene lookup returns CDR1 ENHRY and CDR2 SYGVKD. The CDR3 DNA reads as TGTGCCATCGCGGTTGGACAGGGTTCACTTCAGCCCCAGCATTTT. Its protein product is CAIAVGQGSLQPQHF.

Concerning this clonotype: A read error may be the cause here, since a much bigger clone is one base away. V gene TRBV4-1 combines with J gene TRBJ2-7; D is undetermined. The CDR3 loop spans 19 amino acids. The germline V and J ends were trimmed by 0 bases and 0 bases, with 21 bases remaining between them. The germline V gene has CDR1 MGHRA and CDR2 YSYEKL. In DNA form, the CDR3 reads TGCGCCAGCAGCCAAGATCTGGTACAGATAAGCTTCAACTCCTACGAGCAGTACTTC. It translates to CASSQDLVQISFNSYEQYF.

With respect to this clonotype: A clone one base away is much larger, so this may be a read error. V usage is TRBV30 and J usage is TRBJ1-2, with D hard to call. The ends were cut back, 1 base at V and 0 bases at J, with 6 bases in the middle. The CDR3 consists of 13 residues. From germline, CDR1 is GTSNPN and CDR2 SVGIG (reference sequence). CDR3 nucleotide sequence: TGTGCCTGGAGTGCCCCCCCTAACTATGGCTACACCTTC. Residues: CAWSAPPNYGYTF.

The CDR3, as DNA: TGTGCCAGCAGCTATCCTTTTCTGACCGGCTCTGGGGCCAACGTCCTGACTTTC. Amino acids: CASSYPFLTGSGANVLTF. The chain is built from TRBV6-2 or TRBV6-3 and TRBJ2-6; no definite D call. V dropped 6 bases and J dropped 0 bases, with 18 bases sitting between them. The CDR3 covers 18 residues. Germline CDR1 reads MNHEY; CDR2 reads SVGEGT.

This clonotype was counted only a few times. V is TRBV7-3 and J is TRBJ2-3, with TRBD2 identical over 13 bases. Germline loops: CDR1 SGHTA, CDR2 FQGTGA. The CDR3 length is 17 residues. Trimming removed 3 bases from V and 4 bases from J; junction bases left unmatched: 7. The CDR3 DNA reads TGTGCCAGCAGCTTGAACCAGGGACTAGCGGGACCAGATACGCAGTATTTT. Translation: CASSLNQGLAGPDTQYF.

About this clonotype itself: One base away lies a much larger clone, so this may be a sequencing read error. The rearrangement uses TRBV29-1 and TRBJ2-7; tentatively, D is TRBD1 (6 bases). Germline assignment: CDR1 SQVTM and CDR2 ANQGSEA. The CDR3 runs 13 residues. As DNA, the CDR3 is TGCAGTAAGATGGGGGCCCAGTGGTACGAGCAGTACTTC. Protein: CSKMGAQWYEQYF.

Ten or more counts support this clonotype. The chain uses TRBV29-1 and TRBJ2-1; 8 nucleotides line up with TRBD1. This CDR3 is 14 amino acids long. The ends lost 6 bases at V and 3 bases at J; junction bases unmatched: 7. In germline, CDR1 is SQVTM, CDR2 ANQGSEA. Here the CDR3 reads CSVADRGFYNEQFF. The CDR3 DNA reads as TGCAGCGTCGCCGACAGGGGATTCTACAATGAGCAGTTCTTC.

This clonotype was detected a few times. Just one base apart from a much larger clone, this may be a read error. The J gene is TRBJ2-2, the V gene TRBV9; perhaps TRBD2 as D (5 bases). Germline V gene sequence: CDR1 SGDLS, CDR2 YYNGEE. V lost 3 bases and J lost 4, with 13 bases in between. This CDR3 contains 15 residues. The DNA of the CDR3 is TGTGCCAGCAGCGCGGACTCATTGATCACCGGGGAGCTGTTTTTT. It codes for CASSADSLITGELFF. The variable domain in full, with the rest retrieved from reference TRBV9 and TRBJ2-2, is DSGVTQTPKHLITATGQRVTLRCSPRSGDLSVYWYQQSLDQGLQFLIQYYNGEERAKGNILERFSAQQFPDLHSELNLSSLELGDSALYFCASSADSLITGELFFGEGSRLTVL.

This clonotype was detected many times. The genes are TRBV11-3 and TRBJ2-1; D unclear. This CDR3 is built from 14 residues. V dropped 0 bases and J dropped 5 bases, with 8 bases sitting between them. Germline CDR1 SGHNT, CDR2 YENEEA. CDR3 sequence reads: CASSLEAAHNEQFF. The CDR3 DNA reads TGTGCCAGCAGCTTAGAGGCGGCTCACAATGAGCAGTTCTTC.

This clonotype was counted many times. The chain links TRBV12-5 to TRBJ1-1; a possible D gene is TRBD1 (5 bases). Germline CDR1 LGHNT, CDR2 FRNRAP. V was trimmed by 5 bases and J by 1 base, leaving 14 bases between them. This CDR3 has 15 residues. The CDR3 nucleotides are TGTGCTAGTGGTCCGGGGACGGGGACGAACACTGAAGCTTTCTTT. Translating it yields CASGPGTGTNTEAFF.

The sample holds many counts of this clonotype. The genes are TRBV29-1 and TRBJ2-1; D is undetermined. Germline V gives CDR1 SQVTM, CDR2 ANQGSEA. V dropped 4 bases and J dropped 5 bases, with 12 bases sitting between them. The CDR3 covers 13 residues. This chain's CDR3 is CSVAPNYNNEQFF. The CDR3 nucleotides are TGCAGCGTTGCGCCTAACTACAACAATGAGCAGTTCTTC.

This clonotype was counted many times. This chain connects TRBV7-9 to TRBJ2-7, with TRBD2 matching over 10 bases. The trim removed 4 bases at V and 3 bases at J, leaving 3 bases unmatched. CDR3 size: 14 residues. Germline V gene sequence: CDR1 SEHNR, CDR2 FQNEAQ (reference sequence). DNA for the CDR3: TGTGCCAGCAGCTCCGGACTAGCGGTCTACGAGCAGTACTTC. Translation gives CASSSGLAVYEQYF.